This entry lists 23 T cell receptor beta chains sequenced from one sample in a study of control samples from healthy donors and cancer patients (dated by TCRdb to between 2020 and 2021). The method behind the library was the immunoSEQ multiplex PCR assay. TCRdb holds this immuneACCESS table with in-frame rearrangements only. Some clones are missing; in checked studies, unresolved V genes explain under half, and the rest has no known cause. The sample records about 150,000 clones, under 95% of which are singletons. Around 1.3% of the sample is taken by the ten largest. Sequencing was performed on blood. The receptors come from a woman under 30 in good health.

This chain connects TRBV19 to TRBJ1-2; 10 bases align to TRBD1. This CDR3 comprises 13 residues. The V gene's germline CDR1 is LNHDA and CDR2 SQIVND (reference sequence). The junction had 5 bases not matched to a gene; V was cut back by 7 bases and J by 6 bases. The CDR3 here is CASMGTGANGYTF. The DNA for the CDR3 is TGTGCCAGTATGGGGACAGGGGCCAATGGCTACACCTTC.

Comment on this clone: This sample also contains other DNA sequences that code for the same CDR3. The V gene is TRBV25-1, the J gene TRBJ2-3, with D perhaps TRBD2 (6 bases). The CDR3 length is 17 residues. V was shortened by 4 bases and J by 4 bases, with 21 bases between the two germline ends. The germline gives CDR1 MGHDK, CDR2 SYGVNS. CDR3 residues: CASSGGAGLGGPDTQYF. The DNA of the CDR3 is TGTGCCAGCAGTGGAGGGGCGGGGCTAGGTGGCCCAGATACGCAGTATTTT.

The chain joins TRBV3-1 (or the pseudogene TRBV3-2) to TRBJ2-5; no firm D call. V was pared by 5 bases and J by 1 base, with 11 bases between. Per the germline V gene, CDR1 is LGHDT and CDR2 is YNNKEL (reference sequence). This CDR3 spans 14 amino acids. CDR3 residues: CASSNTVSQETQYF. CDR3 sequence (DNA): TGTGCCAGCAGCAACACAGTTTCCCAAGAGACCCAGTACTTC.

CDR3 protein: CASSTGSASSTDTQYF. The CDR3 region has the DNA TGTGCCAGCAGTACCGGTTCAGCGTCTAGCACAGATACGCAGTATTTT. The chain recombines TRBV28 with TRBJ2-3; D gene unclear. The CDR3 spans 16 residues. The ends were cut back, 5 bases at V and 0 bases at J, with 15 bases in the middle. CDR1 and CDR2 from the germline V gene are MDHEN and SYDVKM. The full variable domain, rest sourced from reference TRBV28 and TRBJ2-3, is DVKVTQSSRYLVKRTGEKVFLECVQDMDHENMFWYRQDPGLGLRLIYFSYDVKMKEKGDIPEGYSVSREKKERFSLILESASTNQTSMYLCASSTGSASSTDTQYFGPGTRLTVL.

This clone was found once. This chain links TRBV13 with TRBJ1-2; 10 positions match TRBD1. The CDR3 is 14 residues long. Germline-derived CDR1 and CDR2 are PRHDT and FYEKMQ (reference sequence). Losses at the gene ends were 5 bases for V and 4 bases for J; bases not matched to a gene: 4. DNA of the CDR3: TGTGCCAGCAGCCCACGGGACAGGGGCTATGGCTACACCTTC. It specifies CASSPRDRGYGYTF.

This CDR3 reads CASSYPGLAGTDTQYF. Here the CDR3 DNA reads TGTGCCAGCAGTTACCCAGGACTAGCGGGCACAGATACGCAGTATTTT. The chain employs TRBV6-2 or TRBV6-3 and TRBJ2-3; 10 nucleotides match TRBD2. This CDR3 spans 16 amino acids. The junction had 3 bases not matched to a gene; V was cut back by 2 bases and J by 1 base. Germline V gene lookup returns CDR1 MNHEY and CDR2 SVGEGT.

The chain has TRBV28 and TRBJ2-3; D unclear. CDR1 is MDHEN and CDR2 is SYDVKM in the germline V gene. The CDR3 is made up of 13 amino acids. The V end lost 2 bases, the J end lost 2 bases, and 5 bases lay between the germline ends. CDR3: CASSLQVTDTQYF. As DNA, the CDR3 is TGTGCCAGCAGTTTACAGGTCACAGATACGCAGTATTTT.

The CDR3 spells CASSYYRGFEQFF. The CDR3 nucleotides read TGTGCCAGCAGTTACTATCGGGGATTTGAGCAGTTCTTC. This chain links TRBV6-2 or TRBV6-3 with TRBJ2-1, with a tentative D call TRBD2 (5 bases). Trimming stripped 1 base from V and 9 bases from J, with 10 bases between. Germline-derived CDR1 and CDR2 are MNHEY and SVGEGT. This CDR3 has 13 residues.

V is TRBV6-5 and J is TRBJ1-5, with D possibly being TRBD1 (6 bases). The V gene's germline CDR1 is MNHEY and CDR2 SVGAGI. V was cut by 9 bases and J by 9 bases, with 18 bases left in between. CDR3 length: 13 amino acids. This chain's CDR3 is CASSRTDLLPQHF. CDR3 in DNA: TGTGCCAGTTCCCGGACAGACCTCTTGCCCCAGCATTTT.

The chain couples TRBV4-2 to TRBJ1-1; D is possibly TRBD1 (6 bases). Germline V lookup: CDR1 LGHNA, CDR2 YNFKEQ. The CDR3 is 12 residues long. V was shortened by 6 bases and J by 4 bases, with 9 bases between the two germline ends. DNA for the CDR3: TGTGCCAGCAGACTAGGGGGCACTGAAGCTTTCTTT. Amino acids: CASRLGGTEAFF.

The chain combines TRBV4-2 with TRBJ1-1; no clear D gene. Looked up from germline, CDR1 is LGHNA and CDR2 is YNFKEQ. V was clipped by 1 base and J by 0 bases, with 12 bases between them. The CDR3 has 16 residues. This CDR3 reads CASSQASGRVNTEAFF. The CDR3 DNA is TGTGCCAGCAGCCAAGCCTCCGGGAGAGTGAACACTGAAGCTTTCTTT.

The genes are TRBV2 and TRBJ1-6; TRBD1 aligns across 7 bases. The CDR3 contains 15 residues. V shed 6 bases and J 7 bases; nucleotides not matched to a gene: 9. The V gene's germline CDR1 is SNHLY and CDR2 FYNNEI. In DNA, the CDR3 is TGTGCCAGCAGGGTGGAGGGGACAGAGAATTCACCCCTCCACTTT. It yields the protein CASRVEGTENSPLHF.

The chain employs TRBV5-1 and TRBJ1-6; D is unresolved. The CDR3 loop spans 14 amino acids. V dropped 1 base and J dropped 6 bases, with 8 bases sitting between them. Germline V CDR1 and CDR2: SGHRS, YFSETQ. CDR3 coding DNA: TGCGCCAGCAGCTTGCCACAGAGTAATTCACCCCTCCACTTT. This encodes CASSLPQSNSPLHF.

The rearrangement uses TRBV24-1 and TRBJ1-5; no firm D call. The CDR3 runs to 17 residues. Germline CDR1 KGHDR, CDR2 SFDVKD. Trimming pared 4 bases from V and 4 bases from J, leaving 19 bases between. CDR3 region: CATSDSRAHANNQPQHF. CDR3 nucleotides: TGTGCCACCAGTGACTCAAGAGCACACGCTAATAATCAGCCCCAGCATTTT.

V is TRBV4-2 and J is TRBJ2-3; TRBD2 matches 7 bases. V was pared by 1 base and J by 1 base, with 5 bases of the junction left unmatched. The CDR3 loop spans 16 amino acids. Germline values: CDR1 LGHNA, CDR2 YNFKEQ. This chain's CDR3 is CASSQVRAGGTDTQYF. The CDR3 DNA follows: TGTGCCAGCAGCCAAGTTCGCGCGGGGGGCACAGATACGCAGTATTTT.

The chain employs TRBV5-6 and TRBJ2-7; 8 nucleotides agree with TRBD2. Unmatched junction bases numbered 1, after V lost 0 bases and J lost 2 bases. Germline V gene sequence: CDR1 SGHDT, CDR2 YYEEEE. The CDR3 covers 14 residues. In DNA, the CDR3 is TGTGCCAGCAGCTTGGGCGGGGGGACCTACGAGCAGTACTTC. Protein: CASSLGGGTYEQYF.

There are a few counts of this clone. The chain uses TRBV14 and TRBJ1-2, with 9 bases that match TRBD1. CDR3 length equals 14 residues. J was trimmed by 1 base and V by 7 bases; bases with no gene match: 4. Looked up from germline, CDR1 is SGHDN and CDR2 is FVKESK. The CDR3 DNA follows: TGTGCCAGCAAAGGACAGGGGCTTAACTATGGCTACACCTTC. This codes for CASKGQGLNYGYTF.

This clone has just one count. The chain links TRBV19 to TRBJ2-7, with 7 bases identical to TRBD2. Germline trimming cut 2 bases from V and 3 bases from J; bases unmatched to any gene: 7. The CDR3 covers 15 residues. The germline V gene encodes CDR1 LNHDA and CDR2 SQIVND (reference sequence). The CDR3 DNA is TGTGCCAGTAGTATATCCGGACTAGGAGGCTACGAGCAGTACTTC. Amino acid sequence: CASSISGLGGYEQYF.

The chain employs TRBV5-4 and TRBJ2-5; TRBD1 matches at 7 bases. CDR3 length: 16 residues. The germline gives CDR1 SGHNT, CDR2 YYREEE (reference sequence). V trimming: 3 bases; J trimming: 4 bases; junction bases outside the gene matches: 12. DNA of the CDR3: TGTGCCAGCAGCTCCGAGGACAGGCCCTCTCGAGAGACCCAGTACTTC. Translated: CASSSEDRPSRETQYF.

The CDR3 DNA reads TGTGCCAGCAGTTACCAGGACCGGGACAGGGATTCACCCCTCCACTTT. Amino acids: CASSYQDRDRDSPLHF. This chain uses TRBV6-5 with TRBJ1-6; TRBD1 aligns across 9 bases. Losses at the gene ends were 2 bases for V and 8 bases for J; bases not matched to a gene: 7. This CDR3 comprises 16 residues. Germline lookup yields CDR1 MNHEY and CDR2 SVGAGI.

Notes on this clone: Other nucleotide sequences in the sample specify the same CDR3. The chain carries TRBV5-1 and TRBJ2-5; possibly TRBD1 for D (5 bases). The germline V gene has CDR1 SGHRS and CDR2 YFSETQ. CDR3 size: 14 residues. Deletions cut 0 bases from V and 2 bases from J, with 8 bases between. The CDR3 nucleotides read TGCGCCAGCAGCTTGGGGCAGGGACAAGAGACCCAGTACTTC. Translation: CASSLGQGQETQYF.

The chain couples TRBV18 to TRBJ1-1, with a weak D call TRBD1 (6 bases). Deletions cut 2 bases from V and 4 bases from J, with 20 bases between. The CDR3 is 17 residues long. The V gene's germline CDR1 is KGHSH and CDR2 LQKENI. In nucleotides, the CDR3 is TGTGCCAGCTCACCAGGGACACTCGTTTTGGAGGTCACTGAAGCTTTCTTT. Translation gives CASSPGTLVLEVTEAFF.

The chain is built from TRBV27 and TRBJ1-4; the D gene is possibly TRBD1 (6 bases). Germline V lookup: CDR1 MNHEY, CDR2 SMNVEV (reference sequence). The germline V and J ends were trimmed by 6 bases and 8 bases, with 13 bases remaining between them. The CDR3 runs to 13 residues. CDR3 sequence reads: CASRTGNVEKLFF. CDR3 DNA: TGTGCCAGCAGAACAGGGAACGTGGAAAAACTGTTTTTT.